The 29 T cell receptor beta chains reported below all come from one sample, sequenced in a study of human CD8 memory T cell subsets. Sequencing libraries of TCR beta were made by UMI-labeled 5' RACE. TCRdb re-called the 5' RACE reads, yielding one record per CDR3 amino acid sequence without DNA. The listing records 9,500 to 13,000 distinct CDR3 sequences. Sequencing was done on a sample of CD8+ T cells from PBMCs. Receptors originate from a human donor in good health.

The genes are TRBV19 and TRBJ2-1. CDR3 size: 12 residues. The V gene's germline CDR1 is LNHDA and CDR2 SQIVND (reference sequence). CDR3 loop: CASHGRLDEQFF.

The V and J genes are TRBV7-9 and TRBJ2-3; without DNA, the TCRdb call of TRBD1 cannot be checked. Germline-derived CDR1 and CDR2 are SEHNR and FQNEAQ (reference sequence). The CDR3 extends over 16 amino acids. The CDR3 is CASSPVIAPSTDTQYF.

This chain uses TRBV19 with TRBJ1-5. CDR1 and CDR2 from the germline V gene are LNHDA and SQIVND (reference sequence). The CDR3 covers 15 residues. The chain's CDR3 is CASSSILGSWQPQHF.

This clonotype is called medium-sized (0.01 to 0.1%) based on its frequency. The chain carries TRBV27 and TRBJ1-1; TCRdb proposes TRBD1, but this gene call is untestable without DNA. This CDR3 spans 16 amino acids. CDR1 and CDR2 from the germline V gene are MNHEY and SMNVEV (reference sequence). CDR3 protein: CASSLGQRYGTTEAFF.

The chain employs TRBV4-3 and TRBJ2-6. CDR1 is LGHNA and CDR2 is YSLEER in the germline V gene. The CDR3 runs 18 residues. CDR3 in amino acids: CASSQGNLAGTGANVLTF.

The V and J genes are TRBV14 and TRBJ2-1; TCRdb designates TRBD2, a call that cannot be tested without DNA. The CDR3 sequence is 14 residues long. Germline V gene data show CDR1 as SGHDN and CDR2 as FVKESK. This chain's CDR3 is CASSQEAAYNEQFF.

Considering frequency, this clonotype is medium-sized. The V and J genes are TRBV6-6 and TRBJ2-7; absent DNA, TCRdb's TRBD1 call cannot be checked. Germline lookup yields CDR1 MNHNY and CDR2 SVGAGI (reference sequence). CDR3 length: 12 amino acids. This CDR3 reads CASSPDNYEQYF.

The genes are TRBV18 and TRBJ2-7; TCRdb outputs TRBD1, but without DNA this stays unchecked. Germline CDR1 KGHSH, CDR2 LQKENI. The CDR3 length is 14 residues. CDR3 sequence reads: CASSPGQITYEQYF.

CDR3 sequence: CASRTIAGGLETQYF. This chain joins TRBV2 and TRBJ2-5; checking the TCRdb D call of TRBD2 is not possible without DNA. Per germline, CDR1 SNHLY and CDR2 FYNNEI. The CDR3 is 15 residues long.

This chain uses TRBV6-5 with TRBJ2-5; TCRdb outputs TRBD1, but without DNA this stays unchecked. Germline V gene data show CDR1 as MNHEY and CDR2 as SVGAGI. CDR3 size: 14 residues. The CDR3: CASSQTGYQETQYF.

The chain couples TRBV12-5 to TRBJ2-1. The V gene's germline CDR1 is LGHNT and CDR2 FRNRAP. The CDR3 is made up of 12 amino acids. The CDR3 sequence is CASGSNNNEQFF.

The rearrangement joins TRBV28 to TRBJ2-3; TCRdb calls TRBD2, which cannot be checked without DNA. This CDR3 has 15 amino acids. Germline V gene sequence: CDR1 MDHEN, CDR2 SYDVKM. The CDR3 region is CASSFLGTATDTQYF.

This clonotype shows up as medium-sized by frequency. This rearrangement joins TRBV12-3 or TRBV12-4 to TRBJ2-3; there is no DNA to check the TCRdb D call of TRBD2. The CDR3 is 14 amino acids. The CDR3 spells CASRGRGANQAQYF.

The V gene is TRBV27, the J gene TRBJ2-2; the D call from TCRdb, TRBD1, cannot be confirmed without DNA. Germline assignment: CDR1 MNHEY and CDR2 SMNVEV (reference sequence). The CDR3 is made up of 17 amino acids. CDR3 protein: CASSLGPGAANTGELFF.

Considering frequency, this clonotype is medium-sized (0.01 to 0.1%). This chain connects TRBV18 to TRBJ1-1; TCRdb designates TRBD1, a call that cannot be tested without DNA. The germline V gene has CDR1 KGHSH and CDR2 LQKENI. CDR3 size: 20 residues. The chain's CDR3 is CASSPGTGTGGAWLHTEAFF.

Considering frequency, this clonotype is medium-sized. This sequence joins TRBV10-1 and TRBJ2-7; TCRdb picks TRBD1, but there is no DNA to check that call. Per the germline V gene, CDR1 is WNHNN and CDR2 is SYGVQD (reference sequence). The CDR3 runs to 14 residues. The CDR3 here is CASSEGTGVDEQYF.

The rearrangement links TRBV14 to TRBJ2-7. CDR3 length: 19 residues. Germline lookup yields CDR1 SGHDN and CDR2 FVKESK. This chain's CDR3 is CASSQDIELDPEGPYEQYF.

The rearrangement uses TRBV28 and TRBJ2-1; TCRdb calls TRBD1, which cannot be checked without DNA. The CDR3 spans 14 residues. Germline V lookup: CDR1 MDHEN, CDR2 SYDVKM. The CDR3 sequence is CASSLRGRDNEQFF.

Its frequency marks this clonotype as medium-sized. The J gene is TRBJ2-1, the V gene TRBV19. Germline V gene data show CDR1 as LNHDA and CDR2 as SQIVND (reference sequence). The CDR3 extends over 15 amino acids. The CDR3 loop is CASSITGLPYNEQFF.

This clonotype is medium-sized (0.01 to 0.1%) by frequency. V and J are TRBV29-1 and TRBJ2-2; absent DNA, TCRdb's TRBD2 call cannot be checked. The CDR3 loop spans 13 amino acids. The germline CDR1 and CDR2 sequences are SQVTM and ANQGSEA. This CDR3 is CSVEGEALGELFF.

This chain links TRBV24-1 with TRBJ2-3; TCRdb proposes TRBD1, but this gene call is untestable without DNA. This CDR3 spans 14 amino acids. CDR1 is KGHDR and CDR2 is SFDVKD in the germline V gene. The CDR3 loop is CATSPGRFTDTQYF.

The chain carries TRBV10-3 and TRBJ2-7; TCRdb selects TRBD2, and the lack of DNA leaves this call unchecked. Germline values: CDR1 ENHRY, CDR2 SYGVKD. The CDR3 is made up of 16 amino acids. CDR3 residues: CAISGGGGGRDDEQYF.

This CDR3 is CASSLKAPGYEQYF. The J gene is TRBJ2-7, the V gene TRBV4-1. The CDR3 extends over 14 amino acids. Per germline, CDR1 MGHRA and CDR2 YSYEKL.

The rearrangement links TRBV28 to TRBJ2-3; TCRdb's D gene call, TRBD1, goes unchecked for lack of DNA. The CDR3 loop spans 14 amino acids. The V gene's germline CDR1 is MDHEN and CDR2 SYDVKM. The CDR3 loop reads CASSFVAGTDTQYF.

V gene TRBV5-1 combines with J gene TRBJ1-1; TCRdb calls TRBD1, which cannot be checked without DNA. Germline-derived CDR1 and CDR2 are SGHRS and YFSETQ. This CDR3 spans 15 amino acids. CDR3 protein: CASKLVGTGGTEAFF.

V and J are TRBV6-1 and TRBJ2-7; TCRdb's D call of TRBD2 is untestable without DNA. This CDR3 is built from 15 residues. Germline loops: CDR1 MNHNS, CDR2 SASEGT. The CDR3 here is CASSEGPGLPYEQYF.

This sequence joins TRBV12-3 or TRBV12-4 and TRBJ2-3; TCRdb reports TRBD1, a call that lacks DNA to check it against. The CDR3 is 17 residues long. This CDR3 reads CASSPGTGFLGTDTQYF.

According to its frequency, this clonotype is medium-sized (0.01 to 0.1%). The J gene is TRBJ2-1, the V gene TRBV29-1; TCRdb outputs TRBD2, but without DNA this stays unchecked. Germline assignment: CDR1 SQVTM and CDR2 ANQGSEA. The CDR3 has 15 amino acids. The CDR3 sequence: CSASGTPQGYNEQFF.

The chain links TRBV6-2 or TRBV6-3 to TRBJ1-5. CDR1 MNHEY and CDR2 SVGEGT come from the germline V gene. This CDR3 spans 12 amino acids. CDR3 protein: CASGVGNQPQHF.